Shown below are 21 T cell receptor beta chains from a single sample sequenced in a study of blood T cell repertoires in COVID-19. Here immunoSEQ multiplex PCR was the method, and the copy in TCRdb shows in-frame clones only, minus some. The data show about 98,000 clones, about four fifths seen once. Sequenced material: peripheral blood. These receptors all come from a man between 65 and 79 years old with acute or convalescent COVID-19.

CDR3: CASSLGYRDYEQYF. The CDR3 DNA reads as TGCGCCAGCAGCTTGGGGTATAGAGACTACGAGCAGTACTTC. The chain links TRBV5-1 to TRBJ2-7; D unclear. Germline CDR1 is SGHRS and CDR2 is YFSETQ. Trimming pared 0 bases from V and 3 bases from J, leaving 10 bases between. The CDR3 is 14 residues long.

The chain combines TRBV28 with TRBJ1-5; unclear D gene. The germline CDR1 and CDR2 sequences are MDHEN and SYDVKM. Trimming stripped 6 bases from V and 5 bases from J, with 5 bases between. There are 11 residues in the CDR3. CDR3 protein: CASSLHQPQHF. The CDR3 nucleotides read TGTGCCAGCAGCCTTCATCAGCCCCAGCATTTT. The complete variable domain, with remaining parts taken from reference TRBV28 and TRBJ1-5, reads DVKVTQSSRYLVKRTGEKVFLECVQDMDHENMFWYRQDPGLGLRLIYFSYDVKMKEKGDIPEGYSVSREKKERFSLILESASTNQTSMYLCASSLHQPQHFGDGTRLSIL.

V is TRBV28 and J is TRBJ2-5; a possible D gene is TRBD2 (5 bases). Looked up from germline, CDR1 is MDHEN and CDR2 is SYDVKM. The CDR3 length is 14 residues. Trimming removed 5 bases at V and 5 bases at J, with 15 bases between. The CDR3 sequence: CASSPPAGMETQYF. CDR3 nucleotides: TGTGCCAGCAGTCCCCCGGCGGGCATGGAGACCCAGTACTTC. The whole variable domain, remainder taken from reference TRBV28 and TRBJ2-5, is DVKVTQSSRYLVKRTGEKVFLECVQDMDHENMFWYRQDPGLGLRLIYFSYDVKMKEKGDIPEGYSVSREKKERFSLILESASTNQTSMYLCASSPPAGMETQYFGPGTRLLVL.

V and J are TRBV6-2 or TRBV6-3 and TRBJ2-5; 9 bases align to TRBD2. CDR3 length equals 17 residues. Germline V gene lookup returns CDR1 MNHEY and CDR2 SVGEGT. V was clipped by 0 bases and J by 3 bases; unmatched bases: 8. CDR3 sequence: CASSYSYFGGREETQYF. DNA of the CDR3: TGTGCCAGCAGTTACTCGTATTTCGGCGGGAGGGAAGAGACCCAGTACTTC.

V usage is TRBV19 and J usage is TRBJ2-1; 7 bases match TRBD2. V trimming: 5 bases; J trimming: 8 bases; junction bases outside the gene matches: 9. The CDR3 has 14 amino acids. CDR1 is LNHDA and CDR2 is SQIVND in the germline V gene (reference sequence). This CDR3 is CASSRGGGGDEQFF. In DNA form, the CDR3 reads TGTGCCAGTAGTCGGGGCGGGGGTGGCGATGAGCAGTTCTTC.

The chain couples TRBV4-3 to TRBJ2-7; 10 bases line up with TRBD2. The CDR3 runs to 15 residues. V shed 1 base, J shed 4 bases, and the junction held 4 bases outside the gene matches. Germline CDR1 is LGHNA and CDR2 is YSLEER. CDR3 DNA: TGCGCCAGCAGCCAAGGGAGCGGGAGGGGGTACGAGCAGTACTTC. This translates into CASSQGSGRGYEQYF.

This clone has only a few counts. The V gene is TRBV6-1, the J gene TRBJ2-7, with unresolved D. The CDR3 consists of 12 residues. The ends were cut back, 5 bases at V and 4 bases at J, with 9 bases in the middle. Per germline, CDR1 MNHNS and CDR2 SASEGT. For the CDR3, the DNA is TGTGCCAGCAGTTTCCCTAATTACGAGCAGTACTTC. This encodes CASSFPNYEQYF.

The chain has TRBV5-1 and TRBJ1-6, with D perhaps TRBD1 (6 bases). V lost 3 bases and J lost 3, with 16 bases in between. Germline lookup yields CDR1 SGHRS and CDR2 YFSETQ. The length of the CDR3 is 17 residues. The CDR3 reads CASSSLQGGGYNSPLHF. CDR3 sequence (DNA): TGCGCCAGCAGCTCCTTACAGGGAGGGGGCTATAATTCACCCCTCCACTTT. Together with reference TRBV5-1 and TRBJ1-6, the CDR3 gives the full variable domain: KAGVTQTPRYLIKTRGQQVTLSCSPISGHRSVSWYQQTPGQGLQFLFEYFSETQRNKGNFPGRFSGRQFSNSRSEMNVSTLELGDSALYLCASSSLQGGGYNSPLHFGNGTRLTVT.

J is TRBJ2-7 and V is TRBV7-9; D is possibly TRBD2 (7 bases). This CDR3 region has 15 residues. Germline V CDR1 and CDR2: SEHNR, FQNEAQ (reference sequence). Trimming cost V 2 bases and J 10 bases, with 21 bases left between them. The CDR3, as DNA: TGTGCCAGCAGCTTATCCGAGGGGGGGCGCCAGTTCCAGTACTTC. It is translated as CASSLSEGGRQFQYF.

This chain links TRBV5-1 with TRBJ2-3; 11 bases fit TRBD2. V dropped 1 base and J dropped 6; count of bases not matched to a gene: 7. The CDR3 totals 16 residues. The germline V gene has CDR1 SGHRS and CDR2 YFSETQ. The CDR3 reads CASSLLAGGPTDTQYF. The CDR3 DNA is TGCGCCAGCAGCTTGCTAGCGGGAGGCCCGACGGATACGCAGTATTTT.

Only a few counts were recorded for this clone. V and J are TRBV19 and TRBJ2-1, with 7 bases aligning to TRBD2. The CDR3 has 16 amino acids. CDR1 and CDR2 from the germline V gene are LNHDA and SQIVND (reference sequence). The V segment lost 5 bases and the J segment 0 bases; nucleotides outside the gene matches: 7. CDR3 sequence: CASSPGGGSSYNEQFF. In DNA form, the CDR3 reads TGTGCCAGTAGTCCGGGCGGCGGGAGCTCCTACAATGAGCAGTTCTTC.

This chain uses TRBV28 with TRBJ1-2; D gene unclear. Trimming left V 4 bases short and J 4 bases short, with 19 bases between. CDR3 length equals 16 residues. CDR1 is MDHEN, CDR2 SYDVKM, per germline. The CDR3 DNA is TGTGCCAGCAGTTCCCCCGGGGAGGGCCACTTCTATGGCTACACCTTC. Its translation: CASSSPGEGHFYGYTF.

This sequence joins TRBV5-1 and TRBJ1-4, with a possible D match to TRBD1 (6 bases). Germline V gene lookup returns CDR1 SGHRS and CDR2 YFSETQ. Trimming cost V 0 bases and J 3 bases, with 9 bases left between them. CDR3 length: 15 residues. The CDR3 here is CASSLGGGPNEKLFF. The CDR3 DNA reads TGCGCCAGCAGCTTGGGAGGGGGACCTAATGAAAAACTGTTTTTT.

This clone has a handful of counts. The chain employs TRBV28 and TRBJ2-7; D perhaps matches TRBD2 (5 bases). Trimming took off 5 bases at V and 4 bases at J, with 9 bases between the two ends. The CDR3 loop spans 12 amino acids. Germline V gene lookup returns CDR1 MDHEN and CDR2 SYDVKM. This CDR3 is CASSGPGYEQYF. Here the CDR3 DNA reads TGTGCCAGCAGTGGGCCGGGGTACGAGCAGTACTTC.

Only one count was recorded for this clone. CDR3 bases: TGTGCCAGCAGTTTAAATATGGGACAGGGAAATCAGCCCCAGCATTTT. It yields the protein CASSLNMGQGNQPQHF. V usage is TRBV27 and J usage is TRBJ1-5; 9 bases align to TRBD1. Germline assignment: CDR1 MNHEY and CDR2 SMNVEV (reference sequence). J lost 4 bases, V lost 2 bases, and 6 bases had no gene match. This CDR3 has 16 residues.

The CDR3: CASGRDRVITGELFF. In DNA form, the CDR3 reads TGTGCCAGCGGACGGGACAGGGTAATAACCGGGGAGCTGTTTTTT. The chain combines TRBV6-4 with TRBJ2-2, with 9 bases aligning to TRBD1. CDR3 length: 15 residues. V shed 8 bases and J 5 bases; nucleotides not matched to a gene: 9. Germline assignment: CDR1 MRHNA and CDR2 SNTAGT.

V and J are TRBV20-1 and TRBJ2-1; 7 bases are shared with TRBD2. The CDR3 has 15 residues. Looked up from germline, CDR1 is DFQATT and CDR2 is SNEGSKA (reference sequence). V lost 3 bases and J lost 0; bases outside the gene matches: 5. The chain's CDR3 is CSASLGGVSYNEQFF. In DNA form, the CDR3 reads TGCAGTGCTAGTCTGGGGGGGGTCTCCTACAATGAGCAGTTCTTC.

This clone was seen a few times. V and J are TRBV20-1 and TRBJ1-2; D gene uncertain. The CDR3 is 11 amino acids. CDR1 is DFQATT and CDR2 is SNEGSKA in the germline V gene (reference sequence). V was trimmed by 2 bases and J by 6 bases, leaving 7 bases between them. CDR3 DNA: TGCAGTGCTAGACGGGTAGATGGCTACACCTTC. Translating it yields CSARRVDGYTF.

The chain combines TRBV9 with TRBJ2-7; D is uncertain. The CDR3 runs to 14 residues. Germline CDR1 reads SGDLS; CDR2 reads YYNGEE. V was pared by 2 bases and J by 2 bases, with 11 bases between. CDR3 DNA: TGTGCCAGCAGCGTTATCGGAGAAACCTACGAGCAGTACTTC. This translates into CASSVIGETYEQYF.

The genes are TRBV5-1 and TRBJ2-1, with 7 bases fitting TRBD2. Germline V lookup: CDR1 SGHRS, CDR2 YFSETQ. This CDR3 has 15 amino acids. V lost 3 bases, J lost 9 bases, and 12 bases stayed unmatched. The CDR3 region has the DNA TGCGCCAGCAGCTATGCGGGAGCGAGGGTGAGTGAGCAGTTCTTC. Residues: CASSYAGARVSEQFF.

This chain links TRBV3-1 (or the pseudogene TRBV3-2) with TRBJ2-1; TRBD2 matches 8 bases. CDR1 LGHDT and CDR2 YNNKEL come from the germline V gene (reference sequence). V lost 0 bases to trimming and J lost 3 bases; unmatched junction nucleotides: 7. The CDR3 runs 17 residues. CDR3 region: CASSQDRGGRLYNEQFF. CDR3 sequence (DNA): TGTGCCAGCAGCCAAGATCGGGGCGGGAGGCTCTACAATGAGCAGTTCTTC.